This TCR beta chain is from a study of T cell repertoires in cytomegalovirus infection. Study summary: Recently identified HLA-C-restricted CMV epitopes were used, and well-studied HLA-B-restricted CMV epitopes were used as well. It was the public TCR beta signatures that indicated both CMV infection and matching HLA type.

General study points: HLA-C-restricted, CMV-specific TCR beta clonotypes were dominant ex vivo. Cumulative frequency of public TCR beta families picked out carriers of CMV plus the relevant HLA.

This clonotype has at least ten counts. What it binds is unknown. Germline V gene lookup returns CDR1 SGHTA and CDR2 FQGNSA. Trimming removed 5 bases at V and 0 bases at J, with 14 bases between. This CDR3 comprises 16 residues. TCRdb called the reads again in MiXCR, with one record for every CDR3 protein. The sample comprises roughly 700,000 distinct CDR3 sequences, 30% to 35% of which are singletons, and approximately 18% rests with the top ten. The sequence was collected from a human donor in good health (CMV status not recorded). Some clones in this sample may be carry-over from other donors' samples. V and J are TRBV7-2 and TRBJ2-1; D uncertain. The sequencing here drew on cultured PBMCs, taken from culture after CMV antigen stimulation. CDR3 region: CASSPLMYTSYNEQFF. The CDR3 DNA sequence: TGTGCCAGCAGCCCTTTAATGTACACCTCCTACAATGAGCAGTTCTTC.